A selection of T cell receptor beta chains follows, all from one sample in a study of CD8 T cells in Susac syndrome. In TCRdb, the immunoSEQ multiplex PCR reads were re-called with MiXCR into one record per CDR3 protein. The sample records 180,000 or so distinct CDR3 sequences, 90% to 95% being singletons. Sequenced sample: CD4+ T cells from PBMCs. These receptor sequences come from a human donor in good health. The CDR3 runs from the conserved cysteine through the conserved F or W. Fields, in order: V gene, CDR3 length, D gene, clone size, J gene, CDR3 DNA, CDR3 protein. D genes are given only for firm matches. Where a row states a size, it is once, few, many or the class of an expanded clone; other rows omit it.

TRBV2,15,NA,NA,TRBJ1-4,TGTGCCAGCAGTGAATCGGCAGCGCCCCTGAAAAAACTGTTTTTT,CASSESAAPLKKLFF
TRBV9,15,NA,NA,TRBJ2-3,TGTGCCAGCAGCGTAGGTGGACTAAGATCAGATACGCAGTATTTT,CASSVGGLRSDTQYF
TRBV29-1,12,NA,NA,TRBJ1-1,TGCAGCGTTGCCACCTGGGGCACTGAAGCTTTCTTT,CSVATWGTEAFF
TRBV27,13,TRBD1,NA,TRBJ2-7,TGTGCCAGCAGCTGGGACAGGGAGGGCGAGCAGTACTTC,CASSWDREGEQYF
TRBV3-1,13,NA,once,TRBJ1-1,TGTGCCAGCAGCCAAGATTGGAATTTTGGAGCTTTCTTT,CASSQDWNFGAFF
TRBV4-3,14,NA,NA,TRBJ2-2,TGCGCCAGCAGCCAAGATGTTGGGACCGGGGAGCTGTTTTTT,CASSQDVGTGELFF
TRBV3-1,14,TRBD2,NA,TRBJ2-3,TGTGCCAGCTCCGGACTAGCGAGCACAGATACGCAGTATTTT,CASSGLASTDTQYF
TRBV28,14,NA,NA,TRBJ2-2,TGTGCCAGCAGTCCCCCTAGACTACCCAGTGCGCTGTTTTTT,CASSPPRLPSALFF
TRBV15,14,TRBD1,NA,TRBJ2-5,TGTGCCACCAGCAGAGGACAGGGCCAAGAGACCCAGTACTTC,CATSRGQGQETQYF
TRBV7-9,15,NA,NA,TRBJ2-1,TGTGCCAGCAGCTTACTATCCGGAGAGGGCAATGAGCAGTTCTTC,CASSLLSGEGNEQFF
TRBV20-1,13,NA,NA,TRBJ2-7,TGCAGTGCTAGTATGACCGCCGGGTACGAGCAGTACTTC,CSASMTAGYEQYF
TRBV29-1,13,NA,NA,TRBJ2-2,TGCAGCGCAGACCAGGGCGGCACCGGGGAGCTGTTTTTT,CSADQGGTGELFF
TRBV9,15,NA,once,TRBJ1-6,TGTGCCAGCAGCCCTCAGAGCTCCTATAATTCACCCCTCCACTTT,CASSPQSSYNSPLHF
TRBV30,14,NA,NA,TRBJ2-3,TGTGCCTGGAGTCCGGGCTTAAGCACAGATACGCAGTATTTT,CAWSPGLSTDTQYF
TRBV10-3,14,NA,NA,TRBJ2-3,TGTGCCATCCAGACAGGGGAAGCGGGGCATACGCAGTATTTT,CAIQTGEAGHTQYF
TRBV6-1,17,NA,NA,TRBJ2-3,TGTGCCAGCAGCGTAGACGTTGCGGCCACTAGCACAGATACGCAGTATTTT,CASSVDVAATSTDTQYF
TRBV4-1,15,NA,NA,TRBJ1-2,TGCGCCAGCAGCCAAGCCGGACAGCGCGGCTATGGCTACACCTTC,CASSQAGQRGYGYTF
TRBV29-1,12,TRBD1,NA,TRBJ1-1,TGCAGCGTTTTGACAGGGAGCACTGAAGCTTTCTTT,CSVLTGSTEAFF
TRBV7-9,16,TRBD1,NA,TRBJ1-2,TGTGCCAGCAGCTTAGTTTCCGGGACAGCTAACTATGGCTACACCTTC,CASSLVSGTANYGYTF
TRBV29-1,14,TRBD1,NA,TRBJ2-1,TGCAGCGTTGGAAGCCAGGGGGCTTTCGATGAGCAGTTCTTC,CSVGSQGAFDEQFF
TRBV29-1,12,NA,NA,TRBJ1-2,TGCAGCGTTGGCGTTGGGAACGGGGGCTACACCTTC,CSVGVGNGGYTF
TRBV4-2,14,NA,NA,TRBJ2-1,TGTGCCAGCAGCCTAAGAGGTCGTAACAATGAGCAGTTCTTC,CASSLRGRNNEQFF